Below are 30 T cell receptor beta chains sequenced from a single sample in a study of CD8 T cells in ankylosing spondylitis. TCRdb analysed the 5' RACE reads with MiXCR anew, one entry per CDR3 protein. The data show about 240,000 distinct CDR3 sequences, with 8% to 9.5% seen just once and 6.8% held by the top ten. Source material: blood, either unsorted or a sorted T cell fraction (not recorded which). These receptors were taken from a male donor with ankylosing spondylitis or in good health (not recorded which).

This clonotype has a count of ten or more. This chain uses TRBV7-2 with TRBJ2-1; D possibly corresponds to TRBD1 (6 bases). This CDR3 has 16 residues. Germline CDR1 reads SGHTA; CDR2 reads FQGNSA. The V gene lost 2 bases and the J gene lost 8 bases, with 19 bases spanning the gap. The CDR3: CASSLPRDNSGDEQFF. CDR3 in DNA: TGTGCCAGCAGCTTACCCCGGGACAATTCCGGGGATGAGCAGTTCTTC.

This clonotype was seen at least ten times. This chain joins TRBV29-1 and TRBJ1-2; D remains ambiguous. This CDR3 is 13 amino acids long. V was clipped by 5 bases and J by 6 bases, with 16 bases between them. Germline-derived CDR1 and CDR2 are SQVTM and ANQGSEA. CDR3 protein: CSVNPQSLNGYTF. The CDR3 DNA sequence: TGCAGCGTTAACCCTCAGAGTCTTAATGGCTACACCTTC.

This clonotype was observed many times. The rearrangement joins TRBV20-1 to TRBJ1-2; D ambiguous. The CDR3 totals 14 residues. Per germline, CDR1 DFQATT and CDR2 SNEGSKA (reference sequence). Trimming left V 0 bases short and J 4 bases short, with 12 bases between. This CDR3 reads CSARDRSGFYGYTF. CDR3 DNA: TGCAGTGCTAGAGATCGATCAGGTTTCTATGGCTACACCTTC.

This clonotype was seen ten or more times. V gene TRBV20-1 combines with J gene TRBJ2-1, with 7 positions matching TRBD1. Looked up from germline, CDR1 is DFQATT and CDR2 is SNEGSKA (reference sequence). The CDR3 spans 14 residues. With V trimmed by 1 base and J by 10 bases, 10 bases remained unmatched. CDR3 sequence reads: CSARAGTALTEQFF. Here the CDR3 DNA reads TGCAGTGCTAGAGCCGGGACAGCATTAACCGAGCAGTTCTTC.

The chain has TRBV2 and TRBJ2-5, with TRBD1 matching over 7 bases. The V gene's germline CDR1 is SNHLY and CDR2 FYNNEI. V lost 3 bases to trimming and J lost 2 bases; unmatched junction nucleotides: 9. CDR3 length: 16 amino acids. CDR3 DNA sequence: TGTGCCAGCAGTGACCTACGGGACAGCTCACAAGAGACCCAGTACTTC. Its protein product is CASSDLRDSSQETQYF.

V usage is TRBV11-2 and J usage is TRBJ2-5, with a weak D call TRBD1 (6 bases). Germline V gene data show CDR1 as SGHAT and CDR2 as FQNNGV. This CDR3 contains 19 residues. The V end was cut by 3 bases, the J end by 2 bases, with 25 bases between. For the CDR3, the DNA is TGTGCCAGCAGCTTGGGAGTGAAACCGGGACACCAATGGCAAGAGACCCAGTACTTC. Protein: CASSLGVKPGHQWQETQYF.

This clonotype was detected ten times or more. The chain employs TRBV15 and TRBJ1-6, with D hard to call. This CDR3 has 14 amino acids. The V gene lost 1 base and the J gene lost 9 bases, with 10 bases spanning the gap. CDR1 and CDR2 from the germline V gene are LNHNV and YYDKDF (reference sequence). CDR3 in DNA: TGTGCCACCAGCAGAGCACTGCGGGGTTCACCCCTCCACTTT. It codes for CATSRALRGSPLHF.

A few counts support this clonotype. The V and J genes are TRBV21-1 and TRBJ2-4; the table assigns TRBD2, which was not confirmed against the DNA. TRBV21-1 is tagged as a pseudogene. The CDR3 runs 18 residues. The CDR3 DNA is TGTGCCAGCAGCAAACGGGGTGCGGGTAGACTAGCCAAAAACATTCAGTACTTC. This sequence encodes CASSKRGAGRLAKNIQYF.

In this sample, this clonotype turned up many times. J is TRBJ1-1 and V is TRBV29-1, with D unresolved. Trimming pared 1 base from V and 3 bases from J, leaving 6 bases between. The CDR3 has 12 residues. The germline gives CDR1 SQVTM, CDR2 ANQGSEA. The CDR3 region is CSVEAEYTEAFF. As DNA, the CDR3 is TGCAGCGTTGAAGCGGAGTACACTGAAGCTTTCTTT.

At least ten counts were recorded for this clonotype. V is TRBV7-2 and J is TRBJ1-6, with D perhaps matching TRBD1 (5 bases). The CDR3 spans 13 residues. The germline V gene encodes CDR1 SGHTA and CDR2 FQGNSA. Trimming removed 3 bases at V and 11 bases at J, with 11 bases between. The CDR3 region is CASSFPGIAPLHF. CDR3 bases: TGTGCCAGCAGCTTCCCAGGGATTGCACCCCTCCACTTT.

The sample holds many counts of this clonotype. V and J are TRBV10-2 and TRBJ2-3; 8 nucleotides align to TRBD1. Germline V gene sequence: CDR1 WSHSY, CDR2 SAAADI. Trimming removed 10 bases from V and 2 bases from J; junction bases left unmatched: 8. The CDR3 contains 14 residues. As DNA, the CDR3 is TGCGCCACAGGGGGGACAGGTAACACAGATACGCAGTATTTT. Translating it yields CATGGTGNTDTQYF.

This chain joins TRBV10-3 and TRBJ1-2; tentative D call: TRBD1 (5 bases). The germline V gene encodes CDR1 ENHRY and CDR2 SYGVKD. The CDR3 is made up of 16 amino acids. Trimming shortened V by 2 bases and J by 0 bases, and 13 bases separated the two germline ends. This CDR3 reads CAISEIPDISNYGYTF. CDR3 DNA: TGTGCCATCAGTGAGATTCCGGACATTTCTAACTATGGCTACACCTTC.

This clonotype was recorded many times. The chain recombines TRBV7-9 with TRBJ2-7, with TRBD2 identical over 12 bases. V was pared by 5 bases and J by 0 bases, with 5 bases of the junction left unmatched. Per the germline V gene, CDR1 is SEHNR and CDR2 is FQNEAQ (reference sequence). The CDR3 totals 16 residues. The chain's CDR3 is CASSEGLAGVSYEQYF. The CDR3 coding sequence is TGTGCCAGCAGCGAGGGACTAGCGGGCGTCTCCTACGAGCAGTACTTC.

This clonotype was seen repeatedly, ten times or more. The gene calls are TRBV20-1 and TRBJ2-1, with TRBD2 identical over 10 bases. The V segment lost 3 bases and the J segment 3 bases; nucleotides outside the gene matches: 14. The germline V gene encodes CDR1 DFQATT and CDR2 SNEGSKA (reference sequence). This CDR3 region has 18 residues. DNA for the CDR3: TGCAGTGCTAGCCTAGCACTAGCGGGGTTATTCCACTACAATGAGCAGTTCTTC. Translated, it gives CSASLALAGLFHYNEQFF.

This clonotype was detected ten times or more. This chain joins TRBV3-1 and TRBJ1-1; D call uncertain. The CDR3 loop spans 12 amino acids. In germline, CDR1 is LGHDT, CDR2 YNNKEL (reference sequence). V shed 1 base and J shed 11 bases, with 11 bases lying between them. CDR3 sequence: CASSQVGGRAFF. CDR3 sequence (DNA): TGTGCCAGCAGCCAAGTGGGAGGGAGGGCTTTCTTT.

This clonotype has at least ten counts. This chain connects TRBV20-1 to TRBJ2-5, with 7 bases lining up with TRBD1. This CDR3 spans 13 amino acids. J lost 5 bases, V lost 5 bases, and 8 bases had no gene match. Germline CDR1 DFQATT, CDR2 SNEGSKA (reference sequence). CDR3 amino acids: CSAPRTGEETQYF. The CDR3 DNA reads TGCAGTGCTCCCCGTACAGGGGAGGAGACCCAGTACTTC.

This clonotype was seen ten or more times. The CDR3 here is CASSQVGRAGNEQFF. The CDR3 DNA follows: TGCGCCAGCAGCCAAGTCGGGAGGGCCGGCAATGAGCAGTTCTTC. The V call is TRBV4-1, the J call TRBJ2-1; TRBD2 aligns across 8 bases. The CDR3 sequence is 15 residues long. J was trimmed by 6 bases and V by 1 base; bases with no gene match: 5. Per germline, CDR1 MGHRA and CDR2 YSYEKL.

At least ten counts were recorded for this clonotype. The chain employs TRBV29-1 and TRBJ2-4; D possibly corresponds to TRBD2 (5 bases). Trimming took 0 bases from V and 2 from J, leaving 14 bases between them. In germline, CDR1 is SQVTM, CDR2 ANQGSEA. This CDR3 is 16 amino acids long. Here the CDR3 DNA reads TGCAGCGTTGAAGAGTCCAGCCTAGCCACCAAAAACATTCAGTACTTC. Protein: CSVEESSLATKNIQYF.

This clonotype was seen a few times. The chain carries TRBV7-3 and TRBJ2-6; 14 positions agree with TRBD2. In germline, CDR1 is SGHTA, CDR2 FQGTGA. V gave up 4 bases and J gave up 3 bases; unmatched junction bases: 5. CDR3 size: 18 residues. This CDR3 reads CASSSTSGGAYGANVLTF. The CDR3 coding sequence is TGTGCCAGCAGCTCGACTAGCGGGGGGGCTTATGGGGCCAACGTCCTGACTTTC.

The table lists this clonotype with many counts. The genes are TRBV5-1 and TRBJ2-2; unclear D gene. This CDR3 has 16 residues. In germline, CDR1 is SGHRS, CDR2 YFSETQ. The V gene lost 0 bases and the J gene lost 1 base, with 10 bases spanning the gap. CDR3 DNA sequence: TGCGCCAGCAGCTTGGTACCAGGTGTGAACACCGGGGAGCTGTTTTTT. As protein: CASSLVPGVNTGELFF.

This chain links TRBV3-1 with TRBJ1-2; D is uncertain. V lost 2 bases and J 8 bases, leaving 12 bases between the germline ends. CDR3 length: 13 residues. The germline gives CDR1 LGHDT, CDR2 YNNKEL (reference sequence). In DNA, the CDR3 is TGTGCCAGCAGCCAACTTGCAACGGGAGGCTACACCTTC. Protein: CASSQLATGGYTF.

This clonotype has ten or more counts. The genes are TRBV3-1 and TRBJ2-7, with 7 positions matching TRBD1. This CDR3 is 14 amino acids long. Germline V gives CDR1 LGHDT, CDR2 YNNKEL (reference sequence). Trimming took 5 bases from V and 2 from J; bases not matched to a gene: 6. In DNA form, the CDR3 reads TGTGCCAGCAGCTCTTCGACAGGGCCCTACGAGCAGTACTTC. Amino acids: CASSSSTGPYEQYF.

This clonotype was recorded at least ten times. V is TRBV20-1 and J is TRBJ2-3; D unresolved. With 5 bases removed from V and 4 bases from J, the gap between germline ends came to 10 bases. CDR1 DFQATT and CDR2 SNEGSKA come from the germline V gene (reference sequence). The CDR3 length is 12 residues. The CDR3 nucleotides are TGCAGTGCTTTTAGGGCCCCAGATACGCAGTATTTT. Translating it yields CSAFRAPDTQYF.

The V gene is TRBV7-2, the J gene TRBJ1-1; D gene ambiguous. The CDR3 spans 14 residues. Germline assignment: CDR1 SGHTA and CDR2 FQGNSA. The ends were cut back, 5 bases at V and 8 bases at J, with 18 bases in the middle. The CDR3, as DNA: TGTGCCAGCAGCCGAGGACGATCGGGGTTCGAAGCTTTCTTT. Translating it yields CASSRGRSGFEAFF.

The sample holds many counts of this clonotype. The chain uses TRBV5-1 and TRBJ1-2; D unclear. The ends were cut back, 4 bases at V and 1 base at J, with 17 bases in the middle. Germline V gene data show CDR1 as SGHRS and CDR2 as YFSETQ. The CDR3 is made up of 16 amino acids. The CDR3 region has the DNA TGCGCCAGCAGCAACAATGGGAGGGTCGGTAACTATGGCTACACCTTC. This codes for CASSNNGRVGNYGYTF.

This clonotype has ten or more counts. CDR3: CASRLQGANSPLHF. For the CDR3, the DNA is TGTGCCAGCAGGCTACAGGGAGCAAATTCACCCCTCCACTTT. The V gene is TRBV5-8, the J gene TRBJ1-6; D perhaps matches TRBD1 (6 bases). The CDR3 has 14 amino acids. V gave up 5 bases and J gave up 7 bases, with 13 bases separating them. CDR1 and CDR2 (germline): SGHTS, YDEGEE. The full variable domain, completed using reference TRBV5-8 and TRBJ1-6, is EAGVTQSPTHLIKTRGQQATLRCSPISGHTSVYWYQQALGLGLQFLLWYDEGEERNRGNFPPRFSGRQFPNYSSELNVNALELEDSALYLCASRLQGANSPLHFGNGTRLTVT.

CDR3 sequence (DNA): TGCAGCGTTGCAGAGGCGGCGGCCGAGCAGTACTTC. The encoded protein is CSVAEAAAEQYF. V gene TRBV29-1 combines with J gene TRBJ2-7; unclear D gene. CDR3 length equals 12 residues. Trimming shortened V by 4 bases and J by 6 bases, and 13 bases separated the two germline ends. The germline V gene has CDR1 SQVTM and CDR2 ANQGSEA.

In this sample, this clonotype turned up many times. The V and J genes are TRBV12-3 or TRBV12-4 and TRBJ1-1; TRBD1 agrees at 9 bases. The CDR3 has 13 residues. V shed 6 bases and J 6 bases; nucleotides not matched to a gene: 5. The CDR3 region is CASREQGAAEAFF. CDR3 sequence (DNA): TGTGCCAGCAGGGAACAGGGGGCAGCTGAAGCTTTCTTT.

This clonotype was seen a few times. The chain joins TRBV4-3 to TRBJ1-1; D not resolved. The CDR3 is 15 amino acids. Trimming shortened V by 1 base and J by 5 bases, and 14 bases separated the two germline ends. Germline CDR1 reads LGHNA; CDR2 reads YSLEER. Here the CDR3 DNA reads TGCGCCAGCAGCCAAGTGTATCCGGGTGGTACTGAAGCTTTCTTT. It is translated as CASSQVYPGGTEAFF.

This clonotype was recorded at least ten times. V usage is TRBV7-2 and J usage is TRBJ2-3; D gene unclear. CDR3 length: 14 residues. Germline CDR1 and CDR2: SGHTA and FQGNSA. V was shortened by 3 bases and J by 7 bases, with 14 bases between the two germline ends. The CDR3 DNA follows: TGTGCCAGCAGCTTCGGGCAGGATCGGAATACGCAGTATTTT. Its translation: CASSFGQDRNTQYF.